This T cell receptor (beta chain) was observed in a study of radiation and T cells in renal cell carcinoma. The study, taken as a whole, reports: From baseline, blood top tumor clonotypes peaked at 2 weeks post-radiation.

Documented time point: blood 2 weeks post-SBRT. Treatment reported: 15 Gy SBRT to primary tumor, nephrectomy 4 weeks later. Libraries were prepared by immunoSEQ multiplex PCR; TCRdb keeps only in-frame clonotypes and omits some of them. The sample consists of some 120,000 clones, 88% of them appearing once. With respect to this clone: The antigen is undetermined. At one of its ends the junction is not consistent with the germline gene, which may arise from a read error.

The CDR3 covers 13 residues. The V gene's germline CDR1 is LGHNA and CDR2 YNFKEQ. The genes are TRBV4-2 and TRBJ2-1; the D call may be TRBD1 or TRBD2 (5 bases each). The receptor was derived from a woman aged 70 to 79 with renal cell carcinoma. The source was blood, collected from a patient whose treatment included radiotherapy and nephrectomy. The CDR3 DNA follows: TGTGCCAGCAGCCAAATATCCGGGACCCCCTTGGTCTTC. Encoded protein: CASSQISGTPLVF.